This TCR beta chain emerged from a study of shared clonotypes between healthy human individuals. Germline V gene lookup returns CDR1 SNHLY and CDR2 FYNNEI. Deletions cut 6 bases from V and 8 bases from J, with 22 bases between. The CDR3 consists of 15 residues. Method: immunoSEQ multiplex PCR; TCRdb's copy keeps in-frame clones and lacks some. The data show millions of clones, 90% to 95% seen once. The V and J genes are TRBV2 and TRBJ1-2; D ambiguous. Sequencing used naive CD4+ T cells sorted from blood. Subset in this sample: CD45RA+ positively selected. The sequence came from a man in his late teens or twenties in good health. The CDR3 nucleotides read TGTGCCAGCAGGACCGATGCAGGAACTGCGGGCGGCTACACCTTC. Translation: CASRTDAGTAGGYTF.